This T cell receptor beta chain came from a study of PD-1 blockade in classical Hodgkin lymphoma. Study-wide context: Patients in the cohort were put on intravenous nivolumab, 3 mg/kg every 2 weeks.

No patient escaped relapse after autologous stem cell transplantation, and brentuximab vedotin exposure varied. Note on this clone: Its antigen is unidentified.

This CDR3 is built from 15 residues. Germline V gives CDR1 SGHTA, CDR2 FQGTGA. Clones were sequenced by immunoSEQ multiplex PCR, and TCRdb holds only the in-frame ones, with some missing. The sample consists of more than 40,000 clones, 76% of them appearing once. Notes on the study in general: TCR diversity at baseline was reported to be reduced in newly diagnosed patients relative to healthy donors. CD8+ TCR diversity did not rise significantly by C4D1, unlike CD4+.

This TCR came from a human donor with classical Hodgkin lymphoma. The specimen was peripheral blood mononuclear cells (PBMCs), collected at baseline. The J gene is TRBJ2-5, the V gene TRBV7-3, with unresolved D. The J call may be faulty, since TRBJ2-7 better matches the DNA end. CDR3 nucleotide sequence: TGTGCCAGCAGCTTAACGTCAGCGATTGAGTACGAGCAGTACTTC. It is translated as CASSLTSAIEYEQYF.